Shown below are 20 T cell receptor beta chains from a single sample sequenced in a study of blood T cell repertoires in COVID-19. Data came from immunoSEQ multiplex PCR; TCRdb stores just in-frame clones and leaves some out. In the table there are 200,000 to 250,000 clones, 70% to 90% of which are singletons. The sample was peripheral blood. These TCRs come from a man between 50 and 59 years old with acute or convalescent COVID-19.

Note on this clone: One junction end disagrees with the germline gene, perhaps due to a read error. This rearrangement joins TRBV24-1 to TRBJ2-1; weak D call: TRBD2 (6 bases). This CDR3 has 15 amino acids. Germline V gene data show CDR1 as KGHDR and CDR2 as SFDVKD. For the CDR3, the DNA is TGTGCCACTAGTGGGAGTTTCGGAGGGCCCGCTGAGCAGTTCTTC. As protein: CATSGSFGGPAEQFF.

This chain links TRBV15 with TRBJ1-1, with D possibly TRBD1 on 5 matching bases. Trimming took 1 base from V and 4 from J, leaving 13 bases between them. CDR1 and CDR2 (germline): LNHNV, YYDKDF (reference sequence). This CDR3 comprises 15 residues. The CDR3 nucleotides are TGTGCCACCAGCAGAGGGCCGGGGGTGAGCACTGAAGCTTTCTTT. Its translation is CATSRGPGVSTEAFF.

This sequence joins TRBV5-6 and TRBJ2-7, with D possibly TRBD1 on 6 matching bases. The V end lost 3 bases, the J end lost 4 bases, and 8 bases lay between the germline ends. Per germline, CDR1 SGHDT and CDR2 YYEEEE. This CDR3 is 12 amino acids long. The CDR3: CASSSGTYEQYF. CDR3 sequence (DNA): TGTGCCAGCAGCTCAGGGACATACGAGCAGTACTTC.

The chain recombines TRBV11-2 with TRBJ1-1, with 8 bases matching TRBD1. In germline, CDR1 is SGHAT, CDR2 FQNNGV. V was pared by 4 bases and J by 1 base, with 5 bases of the junction left unmatched. The CDR3 loop spans 15 amino acids. The CDR3 region is CASSSSDRANTEAFF. The CDR3 bases are TGTGCCAGCAGCTCATCGGACAGGGCGAACACTGAAGCTTTCTTT.

The table lists this clone with a count of one. This chain joins TRBV11-1 and TRBJ1-6; perhaps TRBD1 as D (6 bases). Germline CDR1 SGHAT, CDR2 FQDESV (reference sequence). CDR3 length: 14 amino acids. V was pared by 4 bases and J by 7 bases, with 11 bases between. CDR3 coding DNA: TGTGCCAGCAGCTGGGGGCGGCGAAATTCACCCCTCCACTTT. Residues: CASSWGRRNSPLHF.

This chain uses TRBV4-2 with TRBJ2-7, with TRBD1 matching 8 bases. The CDR3 covers 14 residues. V gave up 1 base and J gave up 2 bases; unmatched junction bases: 1. Germline CDR1 LGHNA, CDR2 YNFKEQ. Here the CDR3 DNA reads TGTGCCAGCAGCCAAGCAGGGGGCGCCTACGAGCAGTACTTC. This gives the protein CASSQAGGAYEQYF.

This chain connects TRBV30 to TRBJ1-3, with D uncertain. The CDR3 sequence is 10 residues long. V lost 5 bases, J lost 8 bases, and 7 bases lay in between. Germline CDR1 and CDR2: GTSNPN and SVGIG (reference sequence). CDR3 residues: CAWGRDTIYF. The CDR3 nucleotides are TGTGCCTGGGGGAGGGACACCATATATTTT. The variable domain in full, with the rest retrieved from reference TRBV30 and TRBJ1-3, is SQTIHQWPATLVQPVGSPLSLECTVEGTSNPNLYWYRQAAGRGLQLLFYSVGIGQISSEVPQNLSASRPQDRQFILSSKKLLLSDSGFYLCAWGRDTIYFGEGSWLTVV.

This chain uses TRBV9 with TRBJ1-1, with TRBD1 identical over 7 bases. Trimming at V came to 3 bases and at J to 6 bases, leaving 11 bases not matched to a gene. This CDR3 has 15 residues. Germline CDR1 and CDR2: SGDLS and YYNGEE. CDR3: CASSAEEGAWAEAFF. Written as DNA, the CDR3 is TGTGCCAGCAGCGCCGAGGAGGGGGCCTGGGCTGAAGCTTTCTTT. Supplemented by reference TRBV9 and TRBJ1-1, the full variable domain reads DSGVTQTPKHLITATGQRVTLRCSPRSGDLSVYWYQQSLDQGLQFLIQYYNGEERAKGNILERFSAQQFPDLHSELNLSSLELGDSALYFCASSAEEGAWAEAFFGQGTRLTVV.

For the CDR3, the DNA is TGTGCCAGCAGGCCGGACGGGGACTATGGCTACACCTTC. Translated, it gives CASRPDGDYGYTF. The chain is built from TRBV6-4 and TRBJ1-2, with unresolved D. The germline V gene has CDR1 MRHNA and CDR2 SNTAGT. CDR3 length: 13 amino acids. Trimming removed 6 bases at V and 3 bases at J, with 11 bases between.

This chain joins TRBV4-1 and TRBJ1-4; TRBD1 matches at 10 bases. J lost 0 bases, V lost 4 bases, and 5 bases had no gene match. The germline gives CDR1 MGHRA, CDR2 YSYEKL. The CDR3 contains 17 residues. CDR3 protein: CASSLWTGGSTNEKLFF. The CDR3 DNA follows: TGCGCCAGCAGCCTATGGACAGGGGGTTCAACTAATGAAAAACTGTTTTTT.

V is TRBV2 and J is TRBJ2-7; D perhaps matches TRBD2 (5 bases). CDR3 size: 11 residues. Trimming stripped 3 bases from V and 12 bases from J, with 12 bases between. Germline lookup yields CDR1 SNHLY and CDR2 FYNNEI. CDR3 bases: TGTGCCAGCAGTGAGAGGGTTGATGGGTACTTC. Its protein is CASSERVDGYF.

This clone was found once. V and J are TRBV30 and TRBJ1-2; no firm D call. Trimming left V 3 bases short and J 13 bases short, with 15 bases between. The germline V gene has CDR1 GTSNPN and CDR2 SVGIG (reference sequence). This CDR3 is 11 amino acids long. CDR3 residues: CAWRNSRGLTF. CDR3 DNA sequence: TGTGCCTGGAGGAACTCTCGAGGGCTCACCTTC.

The V gene is TRBV3-1 (or the pseudogene TRBV3-2), the J gene TRBJ2-2, with TRBD1 matching over 7 bases. V gave up 4 bases and J gave up 6 bases; unmatched junction bases: 5. This CDR3 spans 14 amino acids. Germline values: CDR1 LGHDT, CDR2 YNNKEL (reference sequence). The CDR3, as DNA: TGTGCCAGCAGCCCGGGACAGCCCCCCGGGGAGCTGTTTTTT. Its translation is CASSPGQPPGELFF.

V is TRBV19 and J is TRBJ2-5; TRBD2 might be the D (6 bases). The V and J ends lost 5 bases and 4 bases respectively, with 17 bases between them. The CDR3 contains 15 residues. Germline assignment: CDR1 LNHDA and CDR2 SQIVND (reference sequence). CDR3 amino acids: CASSWGEEEGETQYF. Here the CDR3 DNA reads TGTGCCAGTAGTTGGGGTGAGGAGGAGGGAGAGACCCAGTACTTC.

This clone was observed a handful of times. The chain has TRBV2 and TRBJ1-1, with D possibly matching TRBD1 (5 bases). CDR1 is SNHLY, CDR2 FYNNEI, per germline. There are 14 residues in the CDR3. Trimming shortened V by 1 base and J by 6 bases, and 12 bases separated the two germline ends. CDR3 region: CASSEGRGSAEAFF. The DNA for the CDR3 is TGTGCCAGCAGTGAAGGAAGGGGCTCTGCTGAAGCTTTCTTT.

Details on this clone: A junction boundary mismatches the germline segment, possibly from a read error. The V gene is TRBV2, the J gene TRBJ2-4; 10 bases map to TRBD1. CDR1 is SNHLY, CDR2 FYNNEI, per germline. This CDR3 contains 10 residues. The CDR3 DNA follows: TGTGCCAGCAGCCGGGACAGGGGTGACTTC. Protein product: CASSRDRGDF.

The chain has TRBV6-6 and TRBJ1-2, with 7 bases matching TRBD1. V lost 4 bases and J lost 8; bases outside the gene matches: 4. The CDR3 extends over 12 amino acids. From germline, CDR1 is MNHNY and CDR2 SVGAGI (reference sequence). Here the CDR3 DNA reads TGTGCCAGCAGTTCCCAGGGGGGAGGCTACACCTTC. This encodes CASSSQGGGYTF.

V gene TRBV3-1 (or the pseudogene TRBV3-2) combines with J gene TRBJ1-1; a weak D match, TRBD1 (5 bases). This CDR3 comprises 17 residues. The germline CDR1 and CDR2 sequences are LGHDT and YNNKEL (reference sequence). V lost 3 bases, J lost 1 base, and 18 bases lay in between. The CDR3 loop is CASSHPLAGEGNTEAFF. The CDR3 nucleotides read TGTGCCAGCAGCCACCCCCTGGCGGGGGAGGGGAACACTGAAGCTTTCTTT.

The chain combines TRBV4-2 with TRBJ2-2, with 10 bases aligning to TRBD2. Germline loops: CDR1 LGHNA, CDR2 YNFKEQ. The CDR3 sequence is 16 residues long. V was clipped by 2 bases and J by 6 bases; unmatched bases: 6. The CDR3 sequence is CASSQWLAGVSGELFF. The CDR3 DNA sequence: TGTGCCAGCAGCCAATGGCTAGCGGGAGTATCCGGGGAGCTGTTTTTT.

The chain recombines TRBV18 with TRBJ1-4, with D perhaps TRBD1 (5 bases). This CDR3 spans 20 amino acids. Deletions cut 4 bases from V and 0 bases from J, with 24 bases between. Germline-derived CDR1 and CDR2 are KGHSH and LQKENI. The chain's CDR3 is CASSQNILRQKRATNEKLFF. The CDR3 DNA reads TGTGCCAGCTCACAGAATATTTTAAGACAGAAACGCGCAACTAATGAAAAACTGTTTTTT.